The present T cell receptor beta chain was sequenced within a study of tumor-infiltrating lymphocytes in primary liver carcinoma. Production of TCR beta cDNA used around 500 ng total RNA together with a constant-region primer. Three-round nested multiplex PCR performed with slightly modified ARM-PCR produced the TCR beta libraries. Researchers ran the first two PCR rounds for roughly 11 cycles each with TRBV1-TRBV30 forward primers and a C-beta reverse primer. Via MiXCR, TCRdb re-called the multiplex PCR reads, giving one row per CDR3 protein. The sample contains approximately 330,000 distinct CDR3 sequences, approximately 64% of which appear only once. Points from the study as a whole: Tumor specimens were characterized by a significantly higher top-250-clone fraction than blood (p = 0.039).

In regard to this clonotype: What it binds is not known. Germline is not matched at one junction end, which may reflect a read error.

The CDR3 totals 15 residues. Germline V gene lookup returns CDR1 MNHNY and CDR2 SVGAGI (reference sequence). Blood RNA came from unsorted whole blood; germline DNA was also extracted. Chronic HBV infection affected patients, none of whom had received treatment. The collection of approximately 3.7 milliliters of peripheral blood preceded surgery. This rearrangement joins TRBV6-6 to TRBJ1-2; maybe TRBD1 (6 bases). Sequencing was carried out using peripheral blood. The sequence derives from a man aged 35-49 years with primary liver carcinoma and hepatitis B virus infection. CDR3 region: CVSTQETRGTYGYTF. DNA for the CDR3: TGTGTCAGCACACAAGAAACTAGGGGGACCTATGGCTACACCTTC.